The entry below describes one TCR beta chain. These data originate in a study of cytomegalovirus exposure and HLA in healthy donors. PCR employed 60 Vbeta and 13 Jbeta primers. Sequencing used immunoSEQ multiplex PCR; TCRdb keeps in-frame clones, though not all of them. The data hold 99,000 or so clones, with around 15% observed a single time. Trimming shortened V by 3 bases and J by 2 bases, and 13 bases separated the two germline ends. CDR1 is MDHEN and CDR2 is SYDVKM in the germline V gene. The CDR3 is 15 amino acids. Sample: PBMCs. The clonotype was recovered from a female donor in good health and CMV-seronegative. The rearrangement joins TRBV28 to TRBJ2-5; a weak D match, TRBD2 (6 bases). In DNA, the CDR3 is TGTGCCAGCAGTTTGTGGAGGGAGAGGCAAGAGACCCAGTACTTC. Translation gives CASSLWRERQETQYF.